This T cell receptor beta chain was captured by sequencing in a study of T cells in Graves' hyperthyroidism and ophthalmopathy (dated by TCRdb to the late 2010s). Looking at the study overall: Peripheral blood samples were taken at the time of initial diagnosis, prior to any treatment. To identify distinguishing TCR V-J signatures, a discovery cohort of 95 to 100 patients was used, comprising 43 with Graves' ophthalmopathy and 57 with stable Graves' hyperthyroidism. Prospective prediction of ophthalmopathy was tested in an independent validation cohort consisting of some 20 hyperthyroidism patients and approximately 16 patients who later progressed to ophthalmopathy. The 95 to 100 discovery patients were randomly split 7:3 into training and test sets. In about 6 Graves' hyperthyroidism patients, the study also compared T-cell repertoires from thyroid tissue with T-cell repertoires from blood. After sampling, hyperthyroidism patients received methimazole starting at 30 mg daily, and ophthalmopathy patients received high-dose intravenous methylprednisolone. The paper reports TCR Vbeta CDR3 sequencing of over 120 peripheral blood samples: 40 to 45 ophthalmopathy, about 75 hyperthyroidism and around 17 progressor patients.

This clonotype was seen at least ten times. Which antigen it targets is not known. Base qualities are missing; no much larger clone stands one base away. TCR beta CDR3 regions were amplified from RNA transcripts. The TCR CDR3 was subjected to a first round of RT-PCR using the HTBI primer set and the Qiagen OneStep RT-PCR kit. Libraries were constructed in a second round of multiplex PCR, after which size selection and purification were carried out. Libraries were sequenced paired-end with 100 bp reads on an Illumina HiSeq2000. Turning to the authors' computational methods: Raw data were processed with SOAPnuke, discarding reads with adapters, uncalled bases, mean Phred below 15, or no exact constant-primer or identifier match. COPE v1.2.5 was used to merge high-quality paired reads, and clonotypes were defined as unique nucleotide sequences. MiTCR v1.1 was used to align the clonotypes against IMGT TRBV, TRBD and TRBJ reference segments. Analysis was restricted to V-J combinations with a frequency above 0.0001, which covered just over 98% of repertoires. A TCS score was defined as the ratio of F50 (clonal expansion) to E x V (chaos), with BLOSUM62-based TCRdist applied between CDR3 peptides within each V-J. Welch's t-statistics and random forest reduced fewer than 600 V-J features to 13, which were used in a naive Bayes classifier (R e1071). In-frame beta chains were kept once TCRdb had trimmed the public reads at Q25 with fastp and called clones with MiXCR. Every CDR3 protein is listed once, alongside the most common genes and DNA of its rows. What appears here as the V and J calls and clone size reflects TCRdb's work, not the paper's. For this sample the table gives about 690,000 distinct CDR3 sequences, of which about 18% were detected only once. The ten largest clones capture 15% to 19% of the sample.

Graves' hyperthyroidism was defined as stable when no progression to ophthalmopathy occurred over 18 months of follow-up. Hyperthyroidism patients were aged 18 to 65 years and newly diagnosed, with disease duration of less than 2 months. Any patient with an uncontrolled infection, another autoimmune disease, pregnancy or lactation was excluded. Clinical symptoms, serum thyroxine and TRAb, thyroid ultrasound, and orbital computed tomography formed the basis for the diagnoses. Ficoll-Paque density gradient centrifugation was used to isolate PBMCs from 8 to 10 ml of fresh peripheral blood. Trizol reagent was used to extract total RNA, and RNA quality was then checked on an Agilent 2100 Bioanalyzer. Study-wide conclusions, independent of this receptor: In validation, progression to ophthalmopathy was predicted by the model with around 70% sensitivity and roughly 76% specificity, a median of approximately 6.5 months before onset. A 13 V-J signature model separated ophthalmopathy from stable hyperthyroidism, with about 88% sensitivity and roughly 81% specificity in cross-validation and 80%/75% in testing. No statistical method was used to set the sample size in advance, and investigators knew the group allocation. Blood samples also contained most of the expanded thyroid clonotypes (frequency above 0.001), which suggests that blood repertoires may reflect thyroid immune responses.

According to the germline V gene, CDR1 reads MNHNS and CDR2 reads SASEGT. The junction shows trimming of 3 bases on V and 3 bases on J, and the gene matches do not reach 1 base of it. Counted from cysteine to phenylalanine, this CDR3 has 13 amino acids. CDR3 DNA only is kept here, 39 bases in frame from base 1. This sequence was found in a man in his fifties or sixties with Graves' hyperthyroidism. The chain employs TRBV6-1 and TRBJ2-7; TRBD1 agrees with 8 junctional bases. What was sequenced was blood. The CDR3 has the sequence CASSEDRDYEQYF. In nucleotide form, the sequence is TGTGCCAGCAGTGAGGACAGGGACTACGAGCAGTACTTC.